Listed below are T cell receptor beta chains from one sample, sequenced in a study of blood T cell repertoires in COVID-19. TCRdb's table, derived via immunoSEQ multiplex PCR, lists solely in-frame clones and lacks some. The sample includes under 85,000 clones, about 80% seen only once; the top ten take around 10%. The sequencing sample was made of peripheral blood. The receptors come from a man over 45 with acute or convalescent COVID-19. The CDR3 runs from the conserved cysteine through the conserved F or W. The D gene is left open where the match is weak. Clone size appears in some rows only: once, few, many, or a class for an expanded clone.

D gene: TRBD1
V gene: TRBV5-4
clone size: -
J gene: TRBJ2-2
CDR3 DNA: TGTGCCAGCAGTTTTGACAGGGGGCCCGGGGAGCTGTTTTTT
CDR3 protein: CASSFDRGPGELFF

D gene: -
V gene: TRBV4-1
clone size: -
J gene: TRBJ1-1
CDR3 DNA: TGCGCCAGCAGCCAACCCCAAGGACAGAGCAACACTGAAGCTTTCTTT
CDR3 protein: CASSQPQGQSNTEAFF

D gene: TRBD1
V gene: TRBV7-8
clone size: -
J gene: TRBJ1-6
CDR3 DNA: TGTGCCAGCAGCTTTACCGGGACAGATAATTCACCCCTCCACTTT
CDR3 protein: CASSFTGTDNSPLHF

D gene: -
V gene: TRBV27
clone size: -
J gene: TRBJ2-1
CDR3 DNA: TGTGCCAGCGTGCAAGATTGGGCCTCCTCCTACAATGAGCAGTTCTTC
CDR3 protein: CASVQDWASSYNEQFF

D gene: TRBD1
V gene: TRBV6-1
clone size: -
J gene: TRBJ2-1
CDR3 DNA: TGTGCCAGCAGTGAAGGGACAGGGGGCCATGAGCAGTTCTTC
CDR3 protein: CASSEGTGGHEQFF

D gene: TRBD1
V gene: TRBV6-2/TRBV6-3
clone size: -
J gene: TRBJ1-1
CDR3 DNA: TGTGCCAGCAGTTACTCTAAAACAGGGGGGACTGAAGCTTTCTTT
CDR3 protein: CASSYSKTGGTEAFF

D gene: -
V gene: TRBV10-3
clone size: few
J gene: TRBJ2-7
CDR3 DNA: TGTGCCATCAGTGGGCCTGGCGGTGAGCAGTACTTC
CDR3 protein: CAISGPGGEQYF

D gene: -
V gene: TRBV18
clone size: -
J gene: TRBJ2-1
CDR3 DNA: TGTGCCAGCTCACCAAGGACTGGAAACAATGAGCAGTTCTTC
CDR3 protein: CASSPRTGNNEQFF

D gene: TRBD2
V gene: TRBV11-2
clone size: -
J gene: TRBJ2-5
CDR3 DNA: TGTGCCAGCAGCTTAAACGCCCCCGGGACTATTCAAGAGACCCAGTACTTC
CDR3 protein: CASSLNAPGTIQETQYF

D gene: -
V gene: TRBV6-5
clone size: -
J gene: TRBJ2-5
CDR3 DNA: TGTGCCAGCAGTAAACTACAGGGAAACCAAGAGACCCAGTACTTC
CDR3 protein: CASSKLQGNQETQYF

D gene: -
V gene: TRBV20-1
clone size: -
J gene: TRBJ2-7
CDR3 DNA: TGCAGTGCTAGCCTTGAGGGCGAGCAGTACTTC
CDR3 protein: CSASLEGEQYF